The 15 T cell receptor beta chains listed next were all sequenced from one sample in a study of T-cell memory formation after mild COVID-19. Via MiXCR, TCRdb re-called the 5' RACE reads, giving one row per CDR3 protein. The sample lists about 290,000 distinct CDR3 sequences; roughly 15% were seen once. The sample comprised PBMCs or a T cell subset sorted from them (not recorded which). These TCRs come from a young man who had mild COVID-19 (a few samples of this study predate the infection). Cell type and time point are not known.

This clonotype was observed a few times. This rearrangement joins TRBV20-1 to TRBJ2-5; 9 bases are a match to TRBD2. This CDR3 spans 14 amino acids. V lost 5 bases, J lost 5 bases, and 9 bases stayed unmatched. Per the germline V gene, CDR1 is DFQATT and CDR2 is SNEGSKA (reference sequence). CDR3 sequence (DNA): TGCAGTGCTCTTCGCGGGGGGGCCAGGGAGACCCAGTACTTC. Protein: CSALRGGARETQYF.

This clonotype was counted ten times or more. The V gene is TRBV27, the J gene TRBJ1-3; D remains ambiguous. Deletions cut 1 base from V and 9 bases from J, with 13 bases between. CDR1 MNHEY and CDR2 SMNVEV come from the germline V gene (reference sequence). The length of the CDR3 is 14 residues. CDR3 DNA: TGTGCCAGCAGTTTATTACCAGGTCTCAGCACCATATATTTT. This encodes CASSLLPGLSTIYF.

The chain combines TRBV6-2 or TRBV6-3 with TRBJ1-6, with a possible D match to TRBD1 (5 bases). Trimming took off 2 bases at V and 8 bases at J, with 13 bases between the two ends. CDR1 MNHEY and CDR2 SVGEGT come from the germline V gene. The CDR3 runs to 15 residues. CDR3: CASSYRDLLDSPLHF. The CDR3 DNA sequence: TGTGCCAGCAGTTACCGGGACCTGCTGGATTCACCCCTCCACTTT.

This chain links TRBV4-1 with TRBJ1-1, with D unclear. Trimming took off 6 bases at V and 0 bases at J, with 8 bases between the two ends. This CDR3 has 13 residues. Germline V lookup: CDR1 MGHRA, CDR2 YSYEKL. The CDR3 DNA sequence: TGCGCCAGCAGTGAACTAATGAACACTGAAGCTTTCTTT. It yields the protein CASSELMNTEAFF.

The chain joins TRBV6-2 or TRBV6-3 to TRBJ1-5; 7 bases fit TRBD1. CDR3 length: 15 residues. Trimming removed 1 base from V and 3 bases from J; junction bases left unmatched: 3. Germline CDR1 reads MNHEY; CDR2 reads SVGEGT. The DNA for the CDR3 is TGTGCCAGCAGTTACTGGACAGGAAACAATCAGCCCCAGCATTTT. Translated, it gives CASSYWTGNNQPQHF.

J is TRBJ1-2 and V is TRBV3-1; D gene ambiguous. CDR3 length: 14 amino acids. Germline V gives CDR1 LGHDT, CDR2 YNNKEL (reference sequence). V was pared by 0 bases and J by 8 bases, with 13 bases between. The CDR3 protein is CASSQDSVDIGYTF. In nucleotides, the CDR3 is TGTGCCAGCAGCCAAGATAGCGTCGATATCGGCTACACCTTC.

The chain recombines TRBV4-2 with TRBJ2-1, with a weak D call TRBD1 (6 bases). This CDR3 contains 19 residues. CDR1 is LGHNA, CDR2 YNFKEQ, per germline. Trimming shortened V by 0 bases and J by 8 bases, and 26 bases separated the two germline ends. CDR3: CASSQDYLLTGQSGDEQFF. The CDR3 DNA is TGTGCCAGCAGCCAAGACTACCTACTGACAGGCCAATCTGGAGATGAGCAGTTCTTC.

The chain couples TRBV28 to TRBJ2-5; 7 bases fit TRBD1. The junction had 6 bases not matched to a gene; V was cut back by 2 bases and J by 6 bases. The CDR3 consists of 14 residues. Germline V gives CDR1 MDHEN, CDR2 SYDVKM. CDR3 in DNA: TGTGCCAGCAGTTTACCCACAGGGGTTAAGACCCAGTACTTC. This sequence encodes CASSLPTGVKTQYF.

This chain joins TRBV28 and TRBJ2-2, with D perhaps being TRBD1 or TRBD2 (5 bases each). CDR3 length: 17 amino acids. Trimming removed 2 bases from V and 2 bases from J, with 15 bases in between. Germline values: CDR1 MDHEN, CDR2 SYDVKM. The CDR3 sequence: CASSLGRFGANTGELFF. As DNA, the CDR3 is TGTGCCAGCAGTTTAGGTCGTTTCGGGGCAAACACCGGGGAGCTGTTTTTT. Complete variable domain (other parts from reference TRBV28 and TRBJ2-2): DVKVTQSSRYLVKRTGEKVFLECVQDMDHENMFWYRQDPGLGLRLIYFSYDVKMKEKGDIPEGYSVSREKKERFSLILESASTNQTSMYLCASSLGRFGANTGELFFGEGSRLTVL.

The J gene is TRBJ1-2, the V gene TRBV20-1, with D hard to call. Germline CDR1 reads DFQATT; CDR2 reads SNEGSKA (reference sequence). The ends were cut back, 2 bases at V and 1 base at J, with 8 bases in the middle. CDR3 length: 13 residues. The CDR3 DNA reads TGCAGTGCTAGACTCAGAATTAACTATGGCTACACCTTC. This encodes CSARLRINYGYTF.

This clonotype was counted ten times or more. The J gene is TRBJ1-3, the V gene TRBV12-3 or TRBV12-4; weak D call: TRBD1 (5 bases). The CDR3 is 14 amino acids. The V end lost 5 bases, the J end lost 9 bases, and 17 bases lay between the germline ends. CDR3 sequence (DNA): TGTGCCAGCAGTCCCGGGACCGGGTTTTTCACCATATATTTT. Translation: CASSPGTGFFTIYF.

This clonotype was observed a few times. The J gene is TRBJ2-5, the V gene TRBV7-2; 13 bases match TRBD2. This CDR3 region has 16 residues. Germline V gene lookup returns CDR1 SGHTA and CDR2 FQGNSA. V dropped 5 bases and J dropped 5; count of bases not matched to a gene: 8. The CDR3 is CASSLPGTSGEETQYF. The CDR3 DNA sequence: TGTGCCAGCAGCCTTCCCGGGACTAGCGGGGAGGAGACCCAGTACTTC.

The chain employs TRBV4-3 and TRBJ1-3, with D maybe TRBD1 (5 bases). Trimming pared 2 bases from V and 0 bases from J, leaving 14 bases between. The length of the CDR3 is 17 residues. Germline V gene sequence: CDR1 LGHNA, CDR2 YSLEER. The CDR3 sequence is CASSQSRVQVSGNTIYF. The CDR3 DNA follows: TGCGCCAGCAGCCAATCCAGGGTACAAGTCTCTGGAAACACCATATATTTT.

This clonotype was seen many times. The chain combines TRBV12-3 or TRBV12-4 with TRBJ2-1; D is possibly TRBD2 (6 bases). Between the trimmed V and J ends, which lost 6 bases and 5 bases, there was a span of 20 bases. This CDR3 has 16 amino acids. CDR3 in amino acids: CASSTRGGTPDNEQFF. CDR3 nucleotide sequence: TGTGCCAGCAGCACTCGAGGCGGGACCCCAGACAATGAGCAGTTCTTC.

DNA for the CDR3: TGCGCCAGCAGCGCCCCTATCGCCGGTCCAGATACGCAGTATTTT. Amino acid sequence: CASSAPIAGPDTQYF. The chain joins TRBV4-1 to TRBJ2-3; D remains ambiguous. Deletions cut 5 bases from V and 4 bases from J, with 16 bases between. The length of the CDR3 is 15 residues. Germline lookup yields CDR1 MGHRA and CDR2 YSYEKL.